This T cell receptor beta chain originates from a study of cytomegalovirus exposure and HLA in healthy donors. Points on this clone: Its specificity is not known.

Each of the donors was a healthy bone marrow donor. Germline V CDR1 and CDR2: WSHSY, SAAADI. CDR3 length: 12 amino acids. V dropped 6 bases and J dropped 1 base, with 6 bases sitting between them. The PCR was carried out with 60 Vbeta primers and 13 Jbeta primers. Profiling relied on immunoSEQ multiplex PCR, and the TCRdb table lists in-frame clones only, not all of them. The table shows over 100,000 clones, with around four fifths occurring only once. Notes on the study in general: HLA alleles were associated with fewer than 20,000 TCR beta sequences in a later analysis at 0.05 false discovery rate. As was reported, the HLA-A and HLA-B alleles of most subjects were accurately predicted from TCR beta sequences.

The sequence was obtained from a man aged 25-45 years in good health and CMV-seronegative. The chain carries TRBV10-2 and TRBJ1-1; tentative D call: TRBD1 (6 bases). Sequencing input: PBMCs. CDR3 region: CASRQGNTEAFF. The CDR3, as DNA: TGCGCCAGCAGACAGGGGAACACTGAAGCTTTCTTT.